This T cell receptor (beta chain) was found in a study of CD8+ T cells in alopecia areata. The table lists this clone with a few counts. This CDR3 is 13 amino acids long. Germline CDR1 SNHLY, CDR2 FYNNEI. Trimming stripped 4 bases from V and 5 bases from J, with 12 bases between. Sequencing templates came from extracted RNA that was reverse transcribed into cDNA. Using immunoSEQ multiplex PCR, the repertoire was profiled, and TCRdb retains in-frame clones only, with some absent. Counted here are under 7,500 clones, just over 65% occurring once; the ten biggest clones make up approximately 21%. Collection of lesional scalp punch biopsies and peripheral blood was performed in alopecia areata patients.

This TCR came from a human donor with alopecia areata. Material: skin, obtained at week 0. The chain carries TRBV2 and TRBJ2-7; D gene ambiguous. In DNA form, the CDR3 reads TGTGCCAGCAGTGTTAGGTGGACGGACGAGCAGTACTTC. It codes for CASSVRWTDEQYF.